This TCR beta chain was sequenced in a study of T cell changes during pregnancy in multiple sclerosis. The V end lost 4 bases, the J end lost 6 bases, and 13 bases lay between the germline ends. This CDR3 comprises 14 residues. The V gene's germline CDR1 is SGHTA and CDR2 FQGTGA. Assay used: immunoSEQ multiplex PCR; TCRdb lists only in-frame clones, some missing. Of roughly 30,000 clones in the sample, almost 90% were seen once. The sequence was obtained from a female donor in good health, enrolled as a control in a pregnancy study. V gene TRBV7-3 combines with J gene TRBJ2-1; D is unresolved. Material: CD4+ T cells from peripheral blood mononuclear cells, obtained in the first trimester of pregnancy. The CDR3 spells CASSSQPSSNEQFF. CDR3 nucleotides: TGTGCCAGCAGCTCCCAGCCTAGTTCCAATGAGCAGTTCTTC.